This T cell receptor (beta chain) stems from a study of cytomegalovirus exposure and HLA in healthy donors. Turning to this clone: Germline and junction disagree at one end, which may indicate a read error.

This CDR3 comprises 15 residues. Germline CDR1 reads MNHNS; CDR2 reads SASEGT. With 60 Vbeta and 13 Jbeta primers, the PCR was carried out. Sequencing was performed with immunoSEQ multiplex PCR; in TCRdb, only in-frame clones are kept and a portion is missing. The sample holds over 150,000 clones, over 70% seen once. The chain links TRBV6-1 to TRBJ2-1; 9 bases are a match to TRBD2. The clonotype comes from a young woman in good health and CMV-seropositive. The sequenced material came from PBMCs. The CDR3 loop is CVSVRSGRRYNEQFF. The CDR3 DNA reads TGTGTCAGCGTCCGAAGCGGGAGGAGATACAATGAGCAGTTCTTC.